The 9 T cell receptor beta chains reported below all come from one sample, sequenced in a study of blood T cell repertoires in COVID-19. Clones were sequenced by immunoSEQ multiplex PCR, and TCRdb holds only the in-frame ones, with some missing. The sample contains around 700,000 clones, 80% to 90% of which appear only once. The sequenced sample was peripheral blood. These receptors originate from a woman younger than 35 with acute or convalescent COVID-19.

The V and J genes are TRBV20-1 and TRBJ1-1; D is unresolved. The CDR3 is 10 amino acids. Germline V gives CDR1 DFQATT, CDR2 SNEGSKA (reference sequence). As DNA, the CDR3 is TGCAGGCCCGGTAACACTGAAGCTTTCTTT. It codes for CRPGNTEAFF.

This chain joins TRBV6-2 or TRBV6-3 and TRBJ1-6, with D unresolved. Trimming left V 6 bases short and J 10 bases short, with 19 bases between. CDR1 and CDR2 from the germline V gene are MNHEY and SVGEGT. This CDR3 spans 15 amino acids. CDR3: CASSSGRGEASPLHF. CDR3 nucleotides: TGTGCCAGCAGCTCCGGTCGCGGGGAGGCCTCACCCCTCCACTTT.

The chain has TRBV11-2 and TRBJ2-7, with 11 nucleotides matching TRBD2. This CDR3 has 14 residues. Germline V gene lookup returns CDR1 SGHAT and CDR2 FQNNGV. The V segment lost 5 bases and the J segment 3 bases; nucleotides outside the gene matches: 3. CDR3 nucleotides: TGTGCCAGCAGCGGTAGCGGGGGGGACTACGAGCAGTACTTC. This gives the protein CASSGSGGDYEQYF.

Here the CDR3 DNA reads TGTGCCAGCAGCGTAGCTACGGCTAGCTCCTACAATGAGCAGTTCTTC. It is translated as CASSVATASSYNEQFF. The rearrangement links TRBV9 to TRBJ2-1; D not certain. With 0 bases removed from V and 0 bases from J, the gap between germline ends came to 10 bases. The CDR3 has 16 amino acids. CDR1 is SGDLS and CDR2 is YYNGEE in the germline V gene. Combining the CDR3 with reference TRBV9 and TRBJ2-1 gives the whole variable domain DSGVTQTPKHLITATGQRVTLRCSPRSGDLSVYWYQQSLDQGLQFLIQYYNGEERAKGNILERFSAQQFPDLHSELNLSSLELGDSALYFCASSVATASSYNEQFFGPGTRLTVL.

This chain uses TRBV30 with TRBJ1-3, with 10 bases fitting TRBD1. The germline gives CDR1 GTSNPN, CDR2 SVGIG (reference sequence). CDR3 length: 14 residues. Germline trimming cut 5 bases from V and 3 bases from J; bases unmatched to any gene: 4. The CDR3 here is CAWGTGVFGNTIYF. Here the CDR3 DNA reads TGTGCCTGGGGGACAGGGGTCTTTGGAAACACCATATATTTT.

The V and J genes are TRBV6-5 and TRBJ2-1; TRBD2 might be the D (5 bases). Germline V gene data show CDR1 as MNHEY and CDR2 as SVGAGI. This CDR3 has 14 amino acids. V was cut by 6 bases and J by 2 bases, with 11 bases left in between. The CDR3: CASSAAAAYNEQFF. CDR3 coding DNA: TGTGCCAGCAGCGCCGCAGCGGCCTACAATGAGCAGTTCTTC.

V gene TRBV7-3 combines with J gene TRBJ2-7; a possible D gene is TRBD2 (5 bases). Trimming shortened V by 5 bases and J by 6 bases, and 14 bases separated the two germline ends. Germline CDR1 is SGHTA and CDR2 is FQGTGA. The CDR3 is 13 amino acids. CDR3 loop: CASSALLGGEQYF. As DNA, the CDR3 is TGTGCCAGCAGCGCCCTACTAGGCGGCGAGCAGTACTTC.

The chain carries TRBV4-3 and TRBJ2-1; 8 nucleotides agree with TRBD2. The V gene's germline CDR1 is LGHNA and CDR2 YSLEER. The CDR3 is 14 amino acids. With V trimmed by 4 bases and J by 7 bases, 6 bases remained unmatched. The CDR3 spells CASSRGLDGNEQFF. The DNA of the CDR3 is TGCGCCAGCAGCCGGGGACTAGACGGAAATGAGCAGTTCTTC.

The V gene is TRBV2, the J gene TRBJ1-6; tentatively, D is TRBD1 (5 bases). The CDR3 spans 15 residues. Germline V gene lookup returns CDR1 SNHLY and CDR2 FYNNEI. Trimming stripped 6 bases from V and 9 bases from J, with 18 bases between. The CDR3 loop is CASRELTARGSPLHF. The CDR3 DNA sequence: TGTGCCAGCAGGGAACTGACAGCGCGCGGTTCACCCCTCCACTTT.